The rows below give T cell receptor beta chains drawn from one sample of a study of identical twins. Each CDR3 protein is one row after TCRdb ran MiXCR on the 5' RACE reads. This sample has approximately 150,000 distinct CDR3 sequences, with around 3.4% found just once. The sample consisted of memory T cells sorted from blood. The receptor set was obtained from a man aged 18 to 29 in good health. Both conserved end residues are part of each CDR3. Part of the rows lack a size; the others show once, few, many or a class for expanded clones.

J | V | size | CDR3
TRBJ2-5 | TRBV6-1 | many | CASRRGGGETQYF
TRBJ2-5 | TRBV3-1 | many | CASSPRPSAETQYF
TRBJ2-5 | TRBV29-1 | many | CSVEELAGDKTQYF
TRBJ2-7 | TRBV6-6 | NA | CASGGSYEQYF
TRBJ2-5 | TRBV11-3 | many | CASSQGEVETQYF
TRBJ1-3 | TRBV5-1 | many | CASSWDGSSGNTIYF
TRBJ2-7 | TRBV29-1 | many | CSVEDSTVHF
TRBJ2-4 | TRBV20-1 | few | CSARDLAGGHIQYF
TRBJ2-5 | TRBV24-1 | many | CATSDPLKGQGGETQYF
TRBJ2-5 | TRBV7-8 | NA | CASSNSETQYF
TRBJ1-4 | TRBV5-1 | many | CASSYGQLRTEKLFF
TRBJ1-5 | TRBV6-2/TRBV6-3 | many | CASSYQGSSNQPQHF
TRBJ2-1 | TRBV7-2 | many | CASSLVRSNEQFF
TRBJ2-1 | TRBV24-1 | many | CATSDLSSYNEQFF
TRBJ2-5 | TRBV28 | many | CASSLFGQGGTQYF
TRBJ2-4 | TRBV12-3/TRBV12-4 | many | CASSLLAKNIQYF
TRBJ1-2 | TRBV5-1 | many | CASSSQGRGYTF
TRBJ2-3 | TRBV7-3 | many | CASSLTGTSADTQYF